A single T cell receptor beta chain is shown here with its context. This clonotype was seen ten or more times. The clone's antigen remains unknown. No much larger clone is present one base from it, and per-base qualities are unavailable. Only healthy Caucasian donors were included. Three pairs of female monozygotic twins, all aged about 18 to 29 years, were included in the twin cohort. RNA for TCR libraries was isolated from peripheral blood mononuclear cells. The data derive from a study of identical twins (TCRdb year 2016). About the full investigation: To test whether fetal clonotypes persist, this study deep-sequenced TCR alpha and beta repertoires from monozygotic twins, from unrelated adults of various ages, and from cord blood. Replicate twin experiments were performed at different times using different library preparation protocols to rule out contamination. Paper-wide results and their limitations: In beta out-of-frame sequences, excess twin sharing was weaker, because having fewer shared sequences lowered the signal-to-noise ratio. Compared with coincidental sharing between unrelated individuals, out-of-frame TCR alpha sequences shared between twins had an excess of sequences with low generation probability. Invariant T cells such as MAIT and iNKT could partly confound zero-insertion analyses, although diverse VJ usage argued against such confounding for most clonotypes. Abundant cord blood beta clonotypes carried fewer insertions; young adult naive repertoires showed a weaker similar trend, while memory repertoires showed none. Out-of-frame TCR alpha sharing in monozygotic twins was systematically underestimated by recombination models, whereas sharing between unrelated individuals was in agreement with the recombination models. Because the same donors could not be followed over many years, conclusions were based on cross-sectional statistical analysis.

The receptor library was made with 5' RACE. The sequencer listed for this sample is Illumina HiSeq 2000. Template switching introduced a universal primer binding site; the final cDNA contained a unique molecular identifier, enabling accurate counting of TCR cDNA molecules. First-strand cDNA for TCR alpha and beta chains was synthesized from specific primers in the conserved constant-segment region. To control for contamination, each cDNA library was double barcoded with a SMART-Mk sample barcode plus Illumina barcodes. TruSeq adapter sequences along with Illumina sample barcodes were introduced in two successive PCR steps. TCR alpha and beta cDNA libraries were sequenced on the Illumina HiSeq platform with custom primers. The original pipeline was this. Raw reads were processed with MiGEC to extract unique molecular identifiers, and MiXCR was used to determine CDR3 positions. For each individual, recombination models were inferred using an EM algorithm with the repgenHMM and IGoR tools. The tcR package in R was used for shared clonotype analysis, with sharing normalized by the product of cloneset sizes. Out-of-frame nonproductive sequences were analyzed to study raw recombination free of thymic and clonal selection effects. TCRdb reprocessed the public reads (quality trimming at Q25 with fastp, clone calling with MiXCR) and kept in-frame beta chains. For every CDR3 protein sequence, its rows merge into one entry that carries the most common genes and DNA. Here the V and J calls rest on TCRdb's processing, not on the authors' analysis. For this sample the table gives 550,000 to 800,000 distinct CDR3 sequences, of which 7.1% were detected only once. 1.6% of the sample rests with the top ten.

A further study also used this sample, focusing on yellow fever vaccine responses in identical twins. As noted in the second study: According to the authors, the vaccine-induced T cell response in identical twins seemed to be partly convergent and partly specific to each individual. In identical twins, the study followed T cell clones that responded to the vaccine with precision.

This TCR was sampled from a woman aged 18-29 years in good health. The material sequenced was PBMCs.

Here is the DNA: TGTGCCAGCAGCCTAGCTAGCGGGACAGCTAAAGAAGCTTTCTTT. This yields the protein CASSLASGTAKEAFF. The sequence is built from TRBV7-3 and TRBJ1-1, and 7 bases in between align with TRBD1. CDR1 is given as SGHTA and CDR2 as FQGTGA, both from the germline V gene. Trimming takes 5 bases off V and 8 bases off J; junction bases not matched to a gene: 14. CDR3 length: 15 amino acids, cysteine to phenylalanine. Only the CDR3 portion is preserved as DNA: 45 bases, with reading frame beginning at the first base.